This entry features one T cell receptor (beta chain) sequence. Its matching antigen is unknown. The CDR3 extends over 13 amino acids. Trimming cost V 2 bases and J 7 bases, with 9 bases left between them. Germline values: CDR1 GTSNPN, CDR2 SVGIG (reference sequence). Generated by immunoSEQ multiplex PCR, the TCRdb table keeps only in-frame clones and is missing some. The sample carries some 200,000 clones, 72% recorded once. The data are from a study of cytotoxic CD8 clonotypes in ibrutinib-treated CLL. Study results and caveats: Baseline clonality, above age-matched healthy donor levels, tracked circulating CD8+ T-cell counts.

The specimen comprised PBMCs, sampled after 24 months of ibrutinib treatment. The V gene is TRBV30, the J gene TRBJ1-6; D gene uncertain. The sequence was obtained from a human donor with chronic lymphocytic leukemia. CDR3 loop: CAWSNAWNSPLHF. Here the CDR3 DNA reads TGTGCCTGGAGTAACGCCTGGAATTCACCCCTCCACTTT. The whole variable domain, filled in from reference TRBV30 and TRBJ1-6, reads SQTIHQWPATLVQPVGSPLSLECTVEGTSNPNLYWYRQAAGRGLQLLFYSVGIGQISSEVPQNLSASRPQDRQFILSSKKLLLSDSGFYLCAWSNAWNSPLHFGNGTRLTVT.